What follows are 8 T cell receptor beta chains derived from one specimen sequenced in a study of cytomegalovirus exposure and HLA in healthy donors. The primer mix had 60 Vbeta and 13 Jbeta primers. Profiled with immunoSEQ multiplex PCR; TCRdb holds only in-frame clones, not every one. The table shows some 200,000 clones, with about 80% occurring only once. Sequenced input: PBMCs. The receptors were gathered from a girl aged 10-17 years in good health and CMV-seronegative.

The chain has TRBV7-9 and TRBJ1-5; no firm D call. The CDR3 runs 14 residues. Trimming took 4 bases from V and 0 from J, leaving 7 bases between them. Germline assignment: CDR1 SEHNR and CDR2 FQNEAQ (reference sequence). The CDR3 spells CASSSAGSNQPQHF. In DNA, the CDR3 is TGTGCCAGCAGCTCCGCCGGTAGCAATCAGCCCCAGCATTTT.

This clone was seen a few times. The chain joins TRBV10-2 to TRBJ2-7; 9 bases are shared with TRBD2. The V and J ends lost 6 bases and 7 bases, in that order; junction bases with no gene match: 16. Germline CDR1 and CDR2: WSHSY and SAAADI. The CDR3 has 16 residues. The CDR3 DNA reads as TGCGCCAGCAGAAAGGGGGGCGGGAGGGGGTATCGGGAGCAGTACTTC. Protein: CASRKGGGRGYREQYF.

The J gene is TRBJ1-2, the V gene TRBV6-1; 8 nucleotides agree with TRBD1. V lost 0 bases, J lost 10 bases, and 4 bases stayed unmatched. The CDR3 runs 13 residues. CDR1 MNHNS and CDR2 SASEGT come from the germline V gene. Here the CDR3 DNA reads TGTGCCAGCAGTGAAGCGGGGACAGGCGTCTACACCTTC. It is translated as CASSEAGTGVYTF.

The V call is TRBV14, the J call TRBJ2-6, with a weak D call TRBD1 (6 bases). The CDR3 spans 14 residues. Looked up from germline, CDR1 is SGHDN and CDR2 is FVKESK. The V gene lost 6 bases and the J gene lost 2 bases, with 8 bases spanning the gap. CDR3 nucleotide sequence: TGTGCCAGCAGGGCAGGGGCTGGGGCCAACGTCCTGACTTTC. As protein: CASRAGAGANVLTF.

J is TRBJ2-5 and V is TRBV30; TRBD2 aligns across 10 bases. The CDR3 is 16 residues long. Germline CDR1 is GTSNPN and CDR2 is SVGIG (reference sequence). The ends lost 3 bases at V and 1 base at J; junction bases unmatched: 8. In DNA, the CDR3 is TGTGCCTGGAGCAAGGCAGCGGGAGGGTTCCAAGAGACCCAGTACTTC. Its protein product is CAWSKAAGGFQETQYF.

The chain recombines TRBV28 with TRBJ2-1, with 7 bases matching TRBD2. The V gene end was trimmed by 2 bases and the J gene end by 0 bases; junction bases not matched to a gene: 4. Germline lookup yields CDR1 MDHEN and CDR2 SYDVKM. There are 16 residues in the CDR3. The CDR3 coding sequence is TGTGCCAGCAGTTTAGGGCGGGAGCGCTCCTACAATGAGCAGTTCTTC. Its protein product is CASSLGRERSYNEQFF.

CDR3: CASSLYFSAPGELFF. The CDR3 coding sequence is TGTGCCAGCAGCTTGTACTTCAGCGCCCCCGGGGAGCTGTTTTTT. J is TRBJ2-2 and V is TRBV5-6; the D is unclear. Trimming took 1 base from V and 6 from J, leaving 13 bases between them. Germline CDR1 and CDR2: SGHDT and YYEEEE. This CDR3 is built from 15 residues.

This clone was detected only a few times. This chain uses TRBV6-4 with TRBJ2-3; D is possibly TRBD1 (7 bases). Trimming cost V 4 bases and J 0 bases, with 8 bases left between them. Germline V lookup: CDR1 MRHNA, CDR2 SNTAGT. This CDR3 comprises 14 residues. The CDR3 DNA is TGTGCCAGCAGTGCAGGGGGGAGCACAGATACGCAGTATTTT. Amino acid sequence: CASSAGGSTDTQYF.